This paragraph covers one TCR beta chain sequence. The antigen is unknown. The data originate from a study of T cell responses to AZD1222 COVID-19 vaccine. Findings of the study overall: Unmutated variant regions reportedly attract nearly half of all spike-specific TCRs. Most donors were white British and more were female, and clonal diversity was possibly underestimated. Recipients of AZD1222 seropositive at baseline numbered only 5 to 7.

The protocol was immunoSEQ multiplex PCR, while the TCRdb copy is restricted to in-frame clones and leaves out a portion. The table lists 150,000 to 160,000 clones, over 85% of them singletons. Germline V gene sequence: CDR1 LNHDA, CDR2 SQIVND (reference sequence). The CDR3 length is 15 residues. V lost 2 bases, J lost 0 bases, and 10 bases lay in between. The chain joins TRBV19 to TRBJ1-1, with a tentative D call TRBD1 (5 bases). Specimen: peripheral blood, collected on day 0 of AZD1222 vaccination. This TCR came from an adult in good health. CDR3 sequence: CASSIQGTMNTEAFF. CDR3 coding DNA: TGTGCCAGTAGTATACAGGGTACGATGAACACTGAAGCTTTCTTT.